This TCR beta chain was sequenced in a study of control samples from healthy donors and cancer patients. The germline V and J ends were trimmed by 6 bases and 2 bases, with 12 bases remaining between them. The CDR3 has 14 amino acids. Germline lookup yields CDR1 KGHSH and CDR2 LQKENI. Profiled with immunoSEQ multiplex PCR; TCRdb holds only in-frame clones, not every one. The data contain around 80,000 clones, around nine tenths of them singletons. The sequence was obtained from a woman between 45 and 65 years old in good health. This chain links TRBV18 with TRBJ2-3, with D hard to call. The sample taken for sequencing was blood. This CDR3 is CASSPNVHTDTQYF. The CDR3 DNA follows: TGTGCCAGCTCCCCGAATGTGCACACAGATACGCAGTATTTT.